Sequencing of this TCR beta chain was carried out in a study of blood T cell repertoires in COVID-19. TCRdb's copy holds only in-frame clones and misses some; the assay was immunoSEQ multiplex PCR. The data show some 150,000 clones, about 79% seen once. After removal of 2 bases from V and 2 bases from J, the junction contained 6 bases not matched to a gene. This CDR3 region has 15 residues. Germline loops: CDR1 MGHRA, CDR2 YSYEKL. The chain links TRBV4-1 to TRBJ2-7; 7 bases are a match to TRBD1. What was sequenced was PBMCs or T cells enriched from blood (not recorded which). The TCR was taken from a woman aged 45-60 years who had recovered from COVID-19. CDR3 nucleotides: TGCGCCAGCAGCCAACCGACAGGGCCTCCCTACGAGCAGTACTTC. It yields the protein CASSQPTGPPYEQYF.